The clone carrying this T cell receptor beta chain was detected ten times or more. This sample is drawn from a study of CD8+CD57+ T cells in acquired aplastic anemia. For the study at large: Mean DNA quantity obtained from sorted CD4+ and CD8+ cells was around 3.2 ug.

The TCR beta profiling, which covered VDJ combination and CDR3 sequence, was carried out using genomic DNA as the template. One entry per CDR3 protein results from TCRdb running MiXCR on the reads. The sample records hundreds of thousands of distinct CDR3 sequences, 65% to 80% being singletons. The germline gives CDR1 LNHDA, CDR2 SQIVND (reference sequence). The V end was cut by 5 bases, the J end by 3 bases, with 17 bases between. The CDR3 has 16 amino acids. The chain joins TRBV19 to TRBJ2-1; a possible D gene is TRBD2 (6 bases). The origin of this receptor is a human donor in good health, serving as a control. Sequencing was done on a sample of sorted CD4+, CD8+, or CD8+CD57+ T cells (not recorded which) from PBMCs. DNA for the CDR3: TGTGCCAGTAGTCTCCGAGCAGCGGGTCTCTACAATGAGCAGTTCTTC. Translated, it gives CASSLRAAGLYNEQFF.